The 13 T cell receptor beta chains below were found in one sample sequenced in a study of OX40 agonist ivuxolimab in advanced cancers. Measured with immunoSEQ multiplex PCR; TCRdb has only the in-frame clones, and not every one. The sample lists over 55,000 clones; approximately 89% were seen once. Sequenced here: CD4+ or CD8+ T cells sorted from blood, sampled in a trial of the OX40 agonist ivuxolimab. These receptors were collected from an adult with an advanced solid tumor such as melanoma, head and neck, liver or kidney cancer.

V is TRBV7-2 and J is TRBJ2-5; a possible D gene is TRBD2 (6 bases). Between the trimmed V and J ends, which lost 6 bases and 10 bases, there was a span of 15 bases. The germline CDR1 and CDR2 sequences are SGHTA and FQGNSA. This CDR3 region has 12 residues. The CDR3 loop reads CASRSDYSGQYF. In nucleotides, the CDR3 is TGTGCCAGCAGAAGTGACTATAGCGGCCAGTACTTC.

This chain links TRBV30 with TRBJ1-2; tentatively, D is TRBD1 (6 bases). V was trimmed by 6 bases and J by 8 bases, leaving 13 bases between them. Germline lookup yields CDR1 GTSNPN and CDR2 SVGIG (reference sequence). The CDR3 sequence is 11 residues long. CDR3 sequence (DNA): TGTGCCTGTACAGGGCCTCGCGGCTACACCTTC. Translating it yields CACTGPRGYTF.

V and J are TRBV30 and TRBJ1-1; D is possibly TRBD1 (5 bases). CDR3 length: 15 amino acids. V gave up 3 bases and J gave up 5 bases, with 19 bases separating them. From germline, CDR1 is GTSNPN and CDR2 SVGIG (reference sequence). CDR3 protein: CAWRRHPQGGTEAFF. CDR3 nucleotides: TGTGCCTGGAGGCGTCACCCCCAGGGAGGGACTGAAGCTTTCTTT.

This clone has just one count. The CDR3 is CASSLVAGPNSPLHF. The CDR3 nucleotides are TGTGCCAGCAGCTTAGTGGCAGGTCCGAATTCACCCCTCCACTTT. The chain recombines TRBV7-2 with TRBJ1-6; no clear D. Germline lookup yields CDR1 SGHTA and CDR2 FQGNSA. CDR3 length: 15 amino acids. V was cut by 1 base and J by 7 bases, with 11 bases left in between.

Here the CDR3 reads CASSSTRGQNTEAFF. As DNA, the CDR3 is TGTGCCAGCAGTTCCACAAGGGGGCAGAACACTGAAGCTTTCTTT. The chain joins TRBV6-6 to TRBJ1-1; 7 bases match TRBD1. The J segment lost 1 base and the V segment lost 4 bases, leaving 6 bases of the junction unmatched. Germline V gives CDR1 MNHNY, CDR2 SVGAGI (reference sequence). This CDR3 comprises 15 residues.

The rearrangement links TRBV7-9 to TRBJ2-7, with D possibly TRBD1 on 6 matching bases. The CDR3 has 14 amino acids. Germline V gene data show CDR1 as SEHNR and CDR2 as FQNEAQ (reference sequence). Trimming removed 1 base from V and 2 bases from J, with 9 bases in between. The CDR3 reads CASSLEGGPYEQYF. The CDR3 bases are TGTGCCAGCAGCTTAGAAGGGGGACCCTACGAGCAGTACTTC. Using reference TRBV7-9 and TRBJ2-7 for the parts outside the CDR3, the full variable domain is DTGVSQNPRHKITKRGQNVTFRCDPISEHNRLYWYRQTLGQGPEFLTYFQNEAQLEKSRLLSDRFSAERPKGSFSTLEIQRTEQGDSAMYLCASSLEGGPYEQYFGPGTRLTVT.

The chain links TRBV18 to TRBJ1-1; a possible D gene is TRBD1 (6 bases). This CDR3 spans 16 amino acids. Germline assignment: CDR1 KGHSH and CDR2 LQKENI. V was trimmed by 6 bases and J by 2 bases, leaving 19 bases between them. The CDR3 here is CASSHRAMVANTEAFF. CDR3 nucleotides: TGTGCCAGCTCCCACAGGGCTATGGTCGCTAACACTGAAGCTTTCTTT.

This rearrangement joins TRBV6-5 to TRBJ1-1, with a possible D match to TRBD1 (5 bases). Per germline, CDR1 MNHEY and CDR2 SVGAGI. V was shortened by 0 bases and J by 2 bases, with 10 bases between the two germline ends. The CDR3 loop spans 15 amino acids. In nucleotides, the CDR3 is TGTGCCAGCAGTTACTCGGGAGGGGCCAACACTGAAGCTTTCTTT. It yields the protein CASSYSGGANTEAFF.

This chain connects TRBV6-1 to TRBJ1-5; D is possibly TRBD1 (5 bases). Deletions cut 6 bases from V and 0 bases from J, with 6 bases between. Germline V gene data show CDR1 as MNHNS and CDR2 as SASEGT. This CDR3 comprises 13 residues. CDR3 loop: CASRTGSNQPQHF. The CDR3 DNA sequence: TGTGCCAGCAGAACAGGTAGCAATCAGCCCCAGCATTTT.

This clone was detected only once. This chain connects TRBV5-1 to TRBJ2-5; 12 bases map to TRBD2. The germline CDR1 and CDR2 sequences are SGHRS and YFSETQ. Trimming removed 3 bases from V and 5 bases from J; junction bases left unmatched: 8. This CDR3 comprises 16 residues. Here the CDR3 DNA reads TGCGCCAGCAGCTCAACGACTAGCGGGGGTGGTGAGACCCAGTACTTC. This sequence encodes CASSSTTSGGGETQYF.

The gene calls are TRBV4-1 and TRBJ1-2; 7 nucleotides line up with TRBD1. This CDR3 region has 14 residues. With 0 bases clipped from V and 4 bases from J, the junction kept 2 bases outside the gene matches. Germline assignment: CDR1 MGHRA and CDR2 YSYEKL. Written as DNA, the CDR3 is TGCGCCAGCAGCCAAGAGGGACAGTCCTATGGCTACACCTTC. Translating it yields CASSQEGQSYGYTF.

As DNA, the CDR3 is TGCGCCAGCAGCTTGACCGGACTAACCTCTGGAAACACCATATATTTT. Translating it yields CASSLTGLTSGNTIYF. The chain combines TRBV5-1 with TRBJ1-3; D unresolved. The CDR3 spans 16 residues. V lost 1 base and J 0 bases, leaving 11 bases between the germline ends. Germline V gene data show CDR1 as SGHRS and CDR2 as YFSETQ.

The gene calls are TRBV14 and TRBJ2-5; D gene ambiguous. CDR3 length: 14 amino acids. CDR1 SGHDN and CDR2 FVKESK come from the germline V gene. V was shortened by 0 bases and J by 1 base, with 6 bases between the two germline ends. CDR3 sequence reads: CASSQDRFQETQYF. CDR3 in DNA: TGTGCCAGCAGCCAAGACAGATTCCAAGAGACCCAGTACTTC.